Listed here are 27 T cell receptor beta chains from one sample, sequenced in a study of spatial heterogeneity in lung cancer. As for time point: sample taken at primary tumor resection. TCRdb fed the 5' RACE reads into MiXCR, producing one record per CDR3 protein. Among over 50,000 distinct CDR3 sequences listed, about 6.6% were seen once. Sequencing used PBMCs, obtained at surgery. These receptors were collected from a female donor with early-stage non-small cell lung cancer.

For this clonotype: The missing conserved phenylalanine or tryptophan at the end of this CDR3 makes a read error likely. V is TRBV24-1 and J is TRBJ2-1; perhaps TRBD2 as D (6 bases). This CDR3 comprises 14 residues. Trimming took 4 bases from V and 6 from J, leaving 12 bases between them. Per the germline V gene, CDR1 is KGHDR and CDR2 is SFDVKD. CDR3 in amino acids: CATSDITSFNEQFL. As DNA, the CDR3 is TGTGCCACCAGTGACATTACTAGCTTCAATGAGCAGTTCTTA.

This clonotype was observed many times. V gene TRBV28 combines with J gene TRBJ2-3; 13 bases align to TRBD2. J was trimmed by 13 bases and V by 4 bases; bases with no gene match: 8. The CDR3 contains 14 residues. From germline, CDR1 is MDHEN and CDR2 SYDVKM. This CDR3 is CASSSPGLAGLEYF. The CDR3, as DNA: TGTGCCAGCAGTTCCCCGGGACTAGCGGGATTGGAGTATTTT.

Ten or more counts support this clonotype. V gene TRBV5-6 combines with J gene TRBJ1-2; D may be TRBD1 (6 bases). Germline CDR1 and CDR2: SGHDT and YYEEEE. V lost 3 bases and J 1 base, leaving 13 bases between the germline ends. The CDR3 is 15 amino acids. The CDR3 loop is CASSSGQTVNYGYTF. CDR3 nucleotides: TGTGCCAGCAGCTCTGGACAGACCGTTAACTATGGCTACACCTTC. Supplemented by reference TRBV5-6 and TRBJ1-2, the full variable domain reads DAGVTQSPTHLIKTRGQQVTLRCSPKSGHDTVSWYQQALGQGPQFIFQYYEEEERQRGNFPDRFSGHQFPNYSSELNVNALLLGDSALYLCASSSGQTVNYGYTFGSGTRLTVV.

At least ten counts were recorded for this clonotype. As DNA, the CDR3 is TGTGCCAGCTCTGCAAATGGACCCGACTCCTACAATGAGCAGTTCTTC. Translated: CASSANGPDSYNEQFF. The chain combines TRBV5-5 with TRBJ2-1; no reliable D call. CDR3 length equals 16 residues. The V end was cut by 7 bases, the J end by 0 bases, with 17 bases between. Germline V lookup: CDR1 SGHKS, CDR2 YYEKEE (reference sequence).

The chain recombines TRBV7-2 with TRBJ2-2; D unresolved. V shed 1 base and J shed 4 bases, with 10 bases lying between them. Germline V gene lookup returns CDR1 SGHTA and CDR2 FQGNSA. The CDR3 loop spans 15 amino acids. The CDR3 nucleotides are TGTGCCAGCAGCTTAGTCTTTTCGTCCACCGGGGAGCTGTTTTTT. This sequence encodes CASSLVFSSTGELFF.

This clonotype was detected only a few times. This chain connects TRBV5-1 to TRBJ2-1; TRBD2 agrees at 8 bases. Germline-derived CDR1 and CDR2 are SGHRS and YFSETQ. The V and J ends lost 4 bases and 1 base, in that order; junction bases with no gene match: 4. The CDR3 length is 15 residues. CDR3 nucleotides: TGCGCCAGCAGCGGCACTAGCGGTTCCTACAATGAGCAGTTCTTC. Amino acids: CASSGTSGSYNEQFF.

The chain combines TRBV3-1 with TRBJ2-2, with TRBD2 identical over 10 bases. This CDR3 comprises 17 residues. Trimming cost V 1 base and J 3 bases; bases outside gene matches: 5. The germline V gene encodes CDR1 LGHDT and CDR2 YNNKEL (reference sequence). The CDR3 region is CASSQVPLAGDTGELFF. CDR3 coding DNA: TGTGCCAGCAGCCAAGTCCCCCTAGCGGGAGACACCGGGGAGCTGTTTTTT.

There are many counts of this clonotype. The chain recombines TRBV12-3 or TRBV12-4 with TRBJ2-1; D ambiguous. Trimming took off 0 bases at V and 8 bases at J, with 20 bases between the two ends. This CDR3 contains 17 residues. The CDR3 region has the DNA TGTGCCAGCAGTTTAGCCATACGTACCCTCTCTCCGGATGAGCAGTTCTTC. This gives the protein CASSLAIRTLSPDEQFF.

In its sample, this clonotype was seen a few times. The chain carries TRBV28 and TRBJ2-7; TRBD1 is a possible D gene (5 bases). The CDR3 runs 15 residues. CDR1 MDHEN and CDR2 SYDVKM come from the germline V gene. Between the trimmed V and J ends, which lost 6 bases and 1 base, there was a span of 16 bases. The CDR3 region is CASSFRPGKSYEQYV. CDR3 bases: TGTGCCAGCAGCTTCAGGCCAGGGAAGTCCTACGAGCAGTACGTC.

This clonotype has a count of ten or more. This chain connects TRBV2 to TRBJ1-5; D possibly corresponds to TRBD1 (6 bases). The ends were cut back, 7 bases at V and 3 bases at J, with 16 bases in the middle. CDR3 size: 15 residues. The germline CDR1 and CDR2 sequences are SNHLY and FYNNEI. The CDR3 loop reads CASNPQGGFNQPQHF. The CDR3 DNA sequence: TGTGCCAGCAACCCACAGGGTGGTTTCAATCAGCCCCAGCATTTT.

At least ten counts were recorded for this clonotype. The CDR3 DNA is TGCGCCAGCAGCGGCCGTGGCGGGGGGCCTATCTCCTACAATGAGCAGTTCTTC. It is translated as CASSGRGGGPISYNEQFF. The V call is TRBV5-1, the J call TRBJ2-1; 8 bases fit TRBD2. The ends lost 4 bases at V and 0 bases at J; junction bases unmatched: 12. The CDR3 covers 18 residues. Germline CDR1 is SGHRS and CDR2 is YFSETQ.

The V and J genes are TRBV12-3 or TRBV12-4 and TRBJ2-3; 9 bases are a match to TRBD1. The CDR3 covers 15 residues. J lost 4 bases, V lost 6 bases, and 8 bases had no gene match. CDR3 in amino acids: CASRTLGQGADTQYF. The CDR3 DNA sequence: TGTGCCAGCAGGACCCTGGGACAGGGCGCAGATACGCAGTATTTT.

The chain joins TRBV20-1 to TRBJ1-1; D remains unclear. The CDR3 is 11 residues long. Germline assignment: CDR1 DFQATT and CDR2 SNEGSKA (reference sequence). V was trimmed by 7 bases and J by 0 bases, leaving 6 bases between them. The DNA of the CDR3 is TGCAGTGGGTCAGTGAACACTGAAGCTTTCTTT. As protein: CSGSVNTEAFF.

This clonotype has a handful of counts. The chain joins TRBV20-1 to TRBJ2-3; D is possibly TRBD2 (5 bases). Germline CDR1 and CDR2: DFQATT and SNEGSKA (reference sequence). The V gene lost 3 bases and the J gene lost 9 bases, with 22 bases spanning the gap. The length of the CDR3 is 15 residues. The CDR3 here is CSASPTSSPIKTQYF. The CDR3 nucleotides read TGCAGTGCTAGCCCAACTAGTTCCCCTATTAAGACGCAGTATTTT.

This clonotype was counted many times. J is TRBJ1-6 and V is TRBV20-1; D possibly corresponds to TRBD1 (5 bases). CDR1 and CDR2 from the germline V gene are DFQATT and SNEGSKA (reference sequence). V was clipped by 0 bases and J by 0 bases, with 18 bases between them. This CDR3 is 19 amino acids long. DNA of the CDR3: TGCAGTGCTAGAGATGAAACAGGCTTGGGGCCCTCCTATAATTCACCCCTCCACTTT. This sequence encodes CSARDETGLGPSYNSPLHF.

CDR3 nucleotides: TGTGCCAGCTACGGACACCTGAACACCGGGGAGCTGTTTTTT. Translated: CASYGHLNTGELFF. J is TRBJ2-2 and V is TRBV6-1; maybe TRBD1 (5 bases). CDR3 length equals 14 residues. Trimming removed 8 bases from V and 1 base from J, with 11 bases in between. Germline V gene data show CDR1 as MNHNS and CDR2 as SASEGT.

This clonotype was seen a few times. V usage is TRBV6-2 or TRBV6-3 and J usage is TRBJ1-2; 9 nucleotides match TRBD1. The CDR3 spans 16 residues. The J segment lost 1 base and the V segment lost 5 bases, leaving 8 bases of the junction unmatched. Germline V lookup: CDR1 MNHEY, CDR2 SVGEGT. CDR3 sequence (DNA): TGTGCCAGCAGTCCCACCGGGACAGGGCGTAACTATGGCTACACCTTC. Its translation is CASSPTGTGRNYGYTF.

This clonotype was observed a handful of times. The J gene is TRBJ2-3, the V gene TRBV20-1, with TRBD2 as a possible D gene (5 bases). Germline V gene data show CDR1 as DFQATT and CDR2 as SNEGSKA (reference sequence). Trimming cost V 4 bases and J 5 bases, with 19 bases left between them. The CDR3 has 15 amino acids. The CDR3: CSANPGGWLGDTQYF. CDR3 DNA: TGCAGTGCTAACCCCGGAGGTTGGCTAGGAGATACGCAGTATTTT.

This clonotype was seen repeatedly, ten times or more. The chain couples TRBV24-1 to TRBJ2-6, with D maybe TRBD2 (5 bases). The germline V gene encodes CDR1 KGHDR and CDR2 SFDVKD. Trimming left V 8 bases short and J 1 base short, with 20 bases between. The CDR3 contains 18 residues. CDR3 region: CATTGGPNDASGANVLTF. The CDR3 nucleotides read TGTGCCACCACTGGCGGGCCCAACGACGCTTCTGGGGCCAACGTCCTGACTTTC.

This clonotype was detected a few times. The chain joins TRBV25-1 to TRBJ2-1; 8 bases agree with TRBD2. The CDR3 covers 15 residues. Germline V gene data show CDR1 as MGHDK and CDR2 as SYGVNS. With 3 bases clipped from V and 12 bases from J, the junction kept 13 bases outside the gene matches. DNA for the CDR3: TGTGCCAGCAGTGAGGCGGGAGGACCCCCCGTTGGGCAGTTCTTC. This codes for CASSEAGGPPVGQFF.

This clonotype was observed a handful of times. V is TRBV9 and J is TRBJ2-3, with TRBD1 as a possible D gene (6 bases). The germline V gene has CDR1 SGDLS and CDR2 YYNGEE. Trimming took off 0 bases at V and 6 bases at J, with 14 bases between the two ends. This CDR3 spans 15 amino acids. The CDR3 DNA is TGTGCCAGCAGCGTAGATCCAGGGGCCCGCGATACGCAGTATTTT. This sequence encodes CASSVDPGARDTQYF.

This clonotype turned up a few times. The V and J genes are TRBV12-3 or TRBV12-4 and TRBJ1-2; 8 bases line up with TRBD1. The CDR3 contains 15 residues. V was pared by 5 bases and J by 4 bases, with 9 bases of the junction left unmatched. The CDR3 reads CASSPRAGGTYGYTF. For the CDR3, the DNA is TGTGCCAGCAGTCCTCGGGCAGGGGGCACCTATGGCTACACCTTC.

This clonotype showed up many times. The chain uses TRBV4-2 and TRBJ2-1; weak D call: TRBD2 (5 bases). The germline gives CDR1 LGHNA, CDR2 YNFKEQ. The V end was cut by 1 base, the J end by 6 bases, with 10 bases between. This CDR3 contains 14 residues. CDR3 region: CASSQVGIPNEQFF. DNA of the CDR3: TGTGCCAGCAGCCAAGTCGGGATACCCAATGAGCAGTTCTTC.

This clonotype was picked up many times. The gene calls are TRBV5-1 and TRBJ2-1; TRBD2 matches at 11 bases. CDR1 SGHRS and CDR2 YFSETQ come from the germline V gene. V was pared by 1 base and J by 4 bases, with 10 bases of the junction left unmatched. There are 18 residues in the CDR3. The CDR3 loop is CASSLSSPGTSGYNEQFF. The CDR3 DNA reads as TGCGCCAGCAGCTTGTCGTCGCCCGGGACTAGCGGATACAATGAGCAGTTCTTC.

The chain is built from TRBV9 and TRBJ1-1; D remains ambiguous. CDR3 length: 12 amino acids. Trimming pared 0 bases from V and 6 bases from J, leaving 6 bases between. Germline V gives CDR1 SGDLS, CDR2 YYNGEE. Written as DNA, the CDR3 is TGTGCCAGCAGCGTAGTCGGGCCTGAAGCTTTCTTT. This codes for CASSVVGPEAFF.

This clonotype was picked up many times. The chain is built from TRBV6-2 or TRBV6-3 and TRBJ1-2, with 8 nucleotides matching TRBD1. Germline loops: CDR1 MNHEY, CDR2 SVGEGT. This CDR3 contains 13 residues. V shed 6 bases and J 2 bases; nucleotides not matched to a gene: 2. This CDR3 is CASRRQGNYGYTF. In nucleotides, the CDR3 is TGTGCCAGCAGACGACAGGGGAACTATGGCTACACCTTC.

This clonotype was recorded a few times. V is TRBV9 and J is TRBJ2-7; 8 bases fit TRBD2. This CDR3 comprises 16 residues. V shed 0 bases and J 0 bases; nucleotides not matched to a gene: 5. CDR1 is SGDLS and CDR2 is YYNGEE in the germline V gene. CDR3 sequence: CASSVGPSGSSYEQYF. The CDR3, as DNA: TGTGCCAGCAGCGTAGGGCCCAGCGGGAGCTCCTACGAGCAGTACTTC.